The entry that follows covers one T cell receptor (beta chain) sequence. The antigen it recognizes is unknown. This sample is drawn from a study of monozygotic twins with inflammatory bowel disease (dated by TCRdb to between 2018 and 2021). Some background on the complete study: A total of 28 monozygotic twin pairs were included in the full study, comprising nine German pairs (four IBD-concordant, five IBD-discordant) and 19 IBD-discordant Danish pairs. The search for disease-associated traits relied mainly on comparing, within discordant pairs, IBD patients with their genetically identical healthy co-twins. Each individual had, on average, about 151 000 unique TCRalpha sequences and 181 000 unique TCRbeta sequences available for analysis.

Sequences LNHNV (CDR1) and YYDKDF (CDR2) are obtained from the germline V gene (reference sequence). Spanning cysteine to phenylalanine, the CDR3 consists of 16 amino acids. The DNA is not on file. The library was prepared using 5' RACE. The input for every TCR library was 3,500 to 4,000 ng of total RNA. For each sample, cDNA was synthesized in eight separate reactions using SMARTScribe reverse transcriptase. During cDNA synthesis, unique molecular identifiers containing a 6-nucleotide sample barcode were introduced by template switching. Amplification of TCRalpha and TCRbeta cDNA involved two nested PCRs of about 15 and 9 cycles, and each PCR was followed by bead purification. Before amplification, the cDNA was treated with uracil DNA-glycosylase and purified using the QIAquick PCR purification kit. The second PCR added Illumina TruSeq-compatible adapters along with sample-specific barcodes. Library quality and concentration were assessed using TapeStation and Qubit, and roughly 5 ng of each library was pooled. Sequencing of the pooled libraries was done on an Illumina HiSeq2500 single-index Rapid Run using custom sequencing primers and 2 x 100 bp reads. From the authors' description of their analysis: MiGEC version 1.2.6 was used for UMI-based consensus assembly, which corrected PCR and sequencing errors. MiXCR version 2.1.1 was used for V(D)J alignment, clonotype assembly and CDR3 extraction. Gene usage, clonotype sharing and MAIT/NKT TCR abundance were normalised by analysing the top 1000, 10 000 and 20 000 clonotypes per sample. After downsampling to 27 000 UMIs, diversity was calculated as the inverse Simpson index using the vegan R package. Paired Mann-Whitney U tests were applied to discordant twin pairs, with Benjamini-Hochberg correction for multiple testing. Once TCRdb had reprocessed the reads, it stored one entry per CDR3 protein sequence and supplied no DNA. In this record, the V and J calls reflect TCRdb's handling and not the investigators' own analysis. The sample table holds just over 300,000 distinct CDR3 sequences. 5.6% of the sample rests with the top ten.

From each donor, a roughly 2.6 ml peripheral blood sample was collected into PAXgene tubes and stored at -80 degrees C. Without any T cell sorting, total RNA was extracted from whole blood using the PAXgene blood miRNA kit on an automated QIAcube. Deep TCRalpha and TCRbeta repertoire profiling with unique molecular barcoding was performed on peripheral blood of monozygotic twin pairs concordant or discordant for inflammatory bowel disease. Smoking habits were recorded for all twin pairs, with individuals classified as current, former or never smokers. The paper's findings and limits, for the study overall: Compared with healthy twins, IBD patients shared fewer clonotypes with other individuals, and the difference was most pronounced in patients with signs of disease activity. Repertoire similarity did not differ between concordant and discordant twins, which could be due to limited statistical power. No single strong signal or clonotype linked to IBD turned up in the results, so the idea that one exists was not supported. A decrease in TCRbeta repertoire diversity, as measured by inverse Simpson index, was observed in IBD patients compared with their healthy co-twins. Different T cell subtypes could not be distinguished in the analysis. Background noise and inter-individual variability may have been introduced into the repertoires by the differing immunosuppressive treatments among patients.

Specimen: blood. This clonotype was obtained from a human donor with ulcerative colitis or Crohn's disease, or a healthy co-twin of an affected twin (not recorded which). This chain joins TRBV15 to TRBJ2-5; TCRdb's D call, TRBD2, is unchecked because there is no DNA. Here the CDR3 is given as CATSRGLAAIQETQYF. The variable domain in full, with residues beyond the CDR3 obtained from the reference TRBV15 and TRBJ2-5 genes, is DAMVIQNPRYQVTQFGKPVTLSCSQTLNHNVMYWYQQKSSQAPKLLFHYYDKDFNNEADTPDNFQSRRPNTSFCFLDIRSPGLGDTAMYLCATSRGLAAIQETQYFGPGTRLLVL.